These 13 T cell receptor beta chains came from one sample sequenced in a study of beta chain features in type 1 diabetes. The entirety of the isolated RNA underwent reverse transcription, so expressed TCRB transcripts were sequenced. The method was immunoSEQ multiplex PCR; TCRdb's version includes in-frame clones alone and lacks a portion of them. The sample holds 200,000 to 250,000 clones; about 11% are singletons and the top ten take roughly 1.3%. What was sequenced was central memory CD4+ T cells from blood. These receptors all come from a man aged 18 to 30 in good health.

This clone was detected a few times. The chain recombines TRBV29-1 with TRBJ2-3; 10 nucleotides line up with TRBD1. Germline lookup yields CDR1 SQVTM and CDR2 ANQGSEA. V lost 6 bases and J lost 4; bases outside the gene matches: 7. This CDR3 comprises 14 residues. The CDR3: CSVRQGAPSDTQYF. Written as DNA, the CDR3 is TGCAGCGTCCGACAGGGGGCTCCTTCAGATACGCAGTATTTT.

CDR3 bases: TGTGCCAGTAGTATGAACGGGGTTAGCACAGATACGCAGTATTTT. Translation: CASSMNGVSTDTQYF. The rearrangement joins TRBV19 to TRBJ2-3; a possible D gene is TRBD2 (5 bases). The CDR3 contains 15 residues. The ends were cut back, 3 bases at V and 0 bases at J, with 10 bases in the middle. Looked up from germline, CDR1 is LNHDA and CDR2 is SQIVND (reference sequence). The full variable domain, with the rest looked up from reference TRBV19 and TRBJ2-3, is DGGITQSPKYLFRKEGQNVTLSCEQNLNHDAMYWYRQDPGQGLRLIYYSQIVNDFQKGDIAEGYSVSREKKESFPLTVTSAQKNPTAFYLCASSMNGVSTDTQYFGPGTRLTVL.

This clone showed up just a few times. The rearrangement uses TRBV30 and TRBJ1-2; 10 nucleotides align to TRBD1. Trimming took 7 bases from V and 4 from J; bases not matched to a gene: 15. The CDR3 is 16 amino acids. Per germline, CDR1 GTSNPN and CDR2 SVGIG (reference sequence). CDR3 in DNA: TGTGCCTCGGCCCGGGACAGGGGAGGTTTCGGCTATGGCTACACCTTC. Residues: CASARDRGGFGYGYTF.

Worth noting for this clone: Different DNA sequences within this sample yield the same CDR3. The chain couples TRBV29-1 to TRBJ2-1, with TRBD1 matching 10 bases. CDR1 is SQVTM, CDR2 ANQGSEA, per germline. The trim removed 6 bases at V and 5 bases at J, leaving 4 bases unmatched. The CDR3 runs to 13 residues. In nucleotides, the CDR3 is TGCAGCGTCGGACAGGGGGGACACAATGAGCAGTTCTTC. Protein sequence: CSVGQGGHNEQFF.

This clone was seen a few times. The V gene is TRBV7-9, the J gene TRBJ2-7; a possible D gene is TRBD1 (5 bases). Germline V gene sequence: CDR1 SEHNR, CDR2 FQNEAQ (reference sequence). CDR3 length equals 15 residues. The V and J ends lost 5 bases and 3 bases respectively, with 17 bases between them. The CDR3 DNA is TGTGCCAGCAGCCTCTCTGGACCGACAGTCTACGAGCAGTACTTC. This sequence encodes CASSLSGPTVYEQYF. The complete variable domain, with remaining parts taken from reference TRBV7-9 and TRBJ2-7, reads DTGVSQNPRHKITKRGQNVTFRCDPISEHNRLYWYRQTLGQGPEFLTYFQNEAQLEKSRLLSDRFSAERPKGSFSTLEIQRTEQGDSAMYLCASSLSGPTVYEQYFGPGTRLTVT.

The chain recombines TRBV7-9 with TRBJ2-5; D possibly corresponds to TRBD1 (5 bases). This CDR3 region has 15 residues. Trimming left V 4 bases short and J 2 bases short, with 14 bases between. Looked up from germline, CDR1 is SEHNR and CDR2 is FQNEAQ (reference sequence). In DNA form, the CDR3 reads TGTGCCAGCAGCTCCCCCTGGACAATTCAAGAGACCCAGTACTTC. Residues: CASSSPWTIQETQYF.

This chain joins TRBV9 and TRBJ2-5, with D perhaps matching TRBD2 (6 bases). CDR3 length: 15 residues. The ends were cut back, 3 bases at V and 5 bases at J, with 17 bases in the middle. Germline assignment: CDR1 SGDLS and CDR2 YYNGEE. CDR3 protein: CASSAGTRGWETQYF. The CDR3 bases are TGTGCCAGCAGCGCAGGGACGCGGGGATGGGAGACCCAGTACTTC.

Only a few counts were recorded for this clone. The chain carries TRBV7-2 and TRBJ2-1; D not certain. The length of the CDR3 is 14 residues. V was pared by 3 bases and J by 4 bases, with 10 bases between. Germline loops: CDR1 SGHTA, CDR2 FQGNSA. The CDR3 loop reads CASSLSTAYNEQFF. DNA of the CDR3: TGTGCCAGCAGCTTGAGCACGGCGTACAATGAGCAGTTCTTC.

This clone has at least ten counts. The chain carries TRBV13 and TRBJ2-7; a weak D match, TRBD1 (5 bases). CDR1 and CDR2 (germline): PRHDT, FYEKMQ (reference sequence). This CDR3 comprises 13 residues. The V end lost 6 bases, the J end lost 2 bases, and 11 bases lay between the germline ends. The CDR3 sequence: CASSGRVTYEQYF. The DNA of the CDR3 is TGTGCCAGCAGTGGCAGGGTTACCTACGAGCAGTACTTC.

The CDR3 sequence: CASSEQAQGTQYF. Written as DNA, the CDR3 is TGTGCCAGCAGTGAACAGGCCCAGGGGACCCAGTACTTC. The chain links TRBV6-1 to TRBJ2-5; a weak D match, TRBD1 (5 bases). Germline CDR1 is MNHNS and CDR2 is SASEGT. Trimming left V 2 bases short and J 7 bases short, with 11 bases between. This CDR3 is 13 amino acids long.

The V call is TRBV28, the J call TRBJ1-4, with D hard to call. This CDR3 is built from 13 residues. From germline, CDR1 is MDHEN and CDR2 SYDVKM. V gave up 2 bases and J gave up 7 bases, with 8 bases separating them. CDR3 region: CASSLPYGEKLFF. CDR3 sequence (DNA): TGTGCCAGCAGTTTACCATATGGTGAAAAACTGTTTTTT.

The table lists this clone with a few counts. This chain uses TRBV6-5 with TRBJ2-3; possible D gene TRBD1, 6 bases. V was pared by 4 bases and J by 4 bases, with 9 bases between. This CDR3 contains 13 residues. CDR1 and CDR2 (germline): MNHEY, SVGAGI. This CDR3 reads CASSSQGADTQYF. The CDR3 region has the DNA TGTGCCAGCAGTTCACAGGGCGCAGATACGCAGTATTTT.

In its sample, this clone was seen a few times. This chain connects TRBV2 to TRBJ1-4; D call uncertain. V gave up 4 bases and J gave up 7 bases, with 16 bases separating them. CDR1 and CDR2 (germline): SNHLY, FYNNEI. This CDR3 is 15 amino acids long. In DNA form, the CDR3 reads TGTGCCAGCAGTGTGCAGCCCAACCTTGGTGAAAAACTGTTTTTT. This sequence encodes CASSVQPNLGEKLFF.